This entry describes one TCR beta chain. Methods used by the authors: From ImmunoSEQ came sequences covering only the junction and carrying no quality scores, so filtering differed. Some clones are missing from TCRdb's copy, which holds only in-frame ones; the method was immunoSEQ multiplex PCR. V and J calls plus clone size are reproduced from that table; the DNA served to infer D and trimming. This sample has about 2 million clones, with 85% to 95% found just once. The data were taken from a study of shared clonotypes between healthy human individuals. Sequenced material: naive CD4+ T cells sorted from blood. Subset specified: CD45RA+ positively selected. The sequence was obtained from a man younger than 30 in good health.

The CDR3 sequence is CAWTLTSGITDTQYF. CDR3 bases: TGTGCCTGGACCTTGACTAGCGGGATCACAGATACGCAGTATTTT. The chain employs TRBV30 and TRBJ2-3; 11 bases agree with TRBD2. CDR3 length: 15 amino acids. CDR1 is GTSNPN, CDR2 SVGIG, per germline (reference sequence). V was pared by 4 bases and J by 2 bases, with 5 bases of the junction left unmatched.